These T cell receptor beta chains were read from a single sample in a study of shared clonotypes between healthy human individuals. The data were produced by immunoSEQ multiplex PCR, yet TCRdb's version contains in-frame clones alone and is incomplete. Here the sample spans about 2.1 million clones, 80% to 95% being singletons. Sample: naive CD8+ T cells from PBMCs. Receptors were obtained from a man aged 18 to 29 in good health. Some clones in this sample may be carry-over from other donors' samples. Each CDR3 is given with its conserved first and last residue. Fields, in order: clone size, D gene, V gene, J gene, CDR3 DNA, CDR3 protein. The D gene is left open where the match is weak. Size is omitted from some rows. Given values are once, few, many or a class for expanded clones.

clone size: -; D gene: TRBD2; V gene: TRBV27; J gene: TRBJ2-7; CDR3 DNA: TGTGCCAGCAGGCTTAGCGGGCGGTCCTACGAGCAGTACTTC; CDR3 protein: CASRLSGRSYEQYF
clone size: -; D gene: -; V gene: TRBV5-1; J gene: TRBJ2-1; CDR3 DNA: TGCGCCAGCACCCCCCTCGGATCCTACAATGAGCAGTTCTTC; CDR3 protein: CASTPLGSYNEQFF
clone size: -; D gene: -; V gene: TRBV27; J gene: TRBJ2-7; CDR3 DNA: TGTGCCAGCAGTTTAGGAGCGGCTACCGGGCTCTACGAGCAGTACTTC; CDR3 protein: CASSLGAATGLYEQYF
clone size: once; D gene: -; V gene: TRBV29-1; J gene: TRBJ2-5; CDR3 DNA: TGCAGCGCGTTGGTGGGCACTGAGGAGACCCAGTACTTC; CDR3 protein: CSALVGTEETQYF
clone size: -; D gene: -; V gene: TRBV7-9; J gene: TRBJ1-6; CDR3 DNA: TGTGCCAGCACCCATGACAGTCCCTCCAATTCACCCCTCCACTTT; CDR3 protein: CASTHDSPSNSPLHF
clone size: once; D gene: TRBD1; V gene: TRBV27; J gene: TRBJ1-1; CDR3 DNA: TGTGCCAGCAGTTTAACAGGGGGCACTGAAGCTTTCTTT; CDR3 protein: CASSLTGGTEAFF
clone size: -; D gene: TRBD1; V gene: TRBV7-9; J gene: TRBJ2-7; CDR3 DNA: TGTGCCAGCGAAATGGGGACAGGGCGGCACGAGCAGTACTTC; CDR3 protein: CASEMGTGRHEQYF
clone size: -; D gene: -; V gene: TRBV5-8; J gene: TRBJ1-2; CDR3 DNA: TGTGCCAGCAGCTTGTTAGATATTAAAGTCAACTATGGCTACACCTTC; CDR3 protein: CASSLLDIKVNYGYTF
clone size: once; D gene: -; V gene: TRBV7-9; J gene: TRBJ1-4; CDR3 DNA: TGTGCCAGCAGCCCCGTCAGTGAAAAACTGTTTTTT; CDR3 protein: CASSPVSEKLFF
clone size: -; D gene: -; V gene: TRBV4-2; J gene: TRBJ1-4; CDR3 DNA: TGTGCCAGCAGCGAGGCGGGTCGGGAGGTTGAAAAACTGTTTTTT; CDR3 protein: CASSEAGREVEKLFF
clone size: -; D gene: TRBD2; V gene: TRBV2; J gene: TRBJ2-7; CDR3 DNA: TGTGCCAGCGGCAGCGGGACCATCTTTTACGAGCAGTACTTC; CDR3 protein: CASGSGTIFYEQYF
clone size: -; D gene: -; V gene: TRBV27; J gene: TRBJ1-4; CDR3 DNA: TGTGCCAGCAGCCCAAGAGGGACTAATGAAAAACTGTTTTTT; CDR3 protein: CASSPRGTNEKLFF
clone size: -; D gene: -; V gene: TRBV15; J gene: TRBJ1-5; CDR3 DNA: TGTGCCACCAGCAGAGCCGTTCTGGGGGCACAGCCCCAGCATTTT; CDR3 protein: CATSRAVLGAQPQHF
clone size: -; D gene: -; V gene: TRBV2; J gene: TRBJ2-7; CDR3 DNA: TGTGCCAGCAGAACCAATTATGGGGGCCTCGACGAGCAGTACTTC; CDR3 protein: CASRTNYGGLDEQYF
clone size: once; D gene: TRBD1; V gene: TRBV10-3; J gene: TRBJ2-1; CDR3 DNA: TGTGCCATCACTTCGGACAGGGGGAGAAGCAATGAGCAGTTCTTC; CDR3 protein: CAITSDRGRSNEQFF
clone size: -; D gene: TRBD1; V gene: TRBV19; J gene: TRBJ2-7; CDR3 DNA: TGTGCCAGTAGTGAGCGCAGGGGGCGCCCCTACGAGCAGTACTTC; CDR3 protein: CASSERRGRPYEQYF
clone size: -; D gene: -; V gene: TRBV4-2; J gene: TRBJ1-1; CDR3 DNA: TGTGCCAGCAGCCAAGATTCGGAGGGAACGAACACTGAAGCTTTCTTT; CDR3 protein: CASSQDSEGTNTEAFF
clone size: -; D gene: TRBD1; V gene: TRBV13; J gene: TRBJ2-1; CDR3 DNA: TGTGCCAGCAGCCCCCGCCCGGGGACAGGGATCCACAATGAGCAGTTCTTC; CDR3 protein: CASSPRPGTGIHNEQFF
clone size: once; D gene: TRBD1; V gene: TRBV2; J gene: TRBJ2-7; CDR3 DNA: TGTGCCAGCCGTCAGACAGGGGGCAATGTCGAGCAGTACTTC; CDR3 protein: CASRQTGGNVEQYF
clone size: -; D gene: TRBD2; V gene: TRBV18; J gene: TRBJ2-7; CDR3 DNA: TGTGCCAGCTCACCAGCTAGCGGGGGGTACTCCTACGAGCAGTACTTC; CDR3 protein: CASSPASGGYSYEQYF
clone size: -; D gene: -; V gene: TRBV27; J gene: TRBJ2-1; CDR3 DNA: TGTGCCAGCAGTATTCAGGCCCTACCTTACAATGAGCAGTTCTTC; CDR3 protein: CASSIQALPYNEQFF
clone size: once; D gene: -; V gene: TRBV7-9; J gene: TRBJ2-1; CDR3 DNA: TGTGCCAGCAGCTCCCTACCCCTCTACAATGAGCAGTTCTTC; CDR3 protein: CASSSLPLYNEQFF
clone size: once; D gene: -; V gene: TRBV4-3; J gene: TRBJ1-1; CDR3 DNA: TGCGCCAGCAGCCTCCGACAGCGACACACTGAAGCTTTCTTT; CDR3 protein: CASSLRQRHTEAFF
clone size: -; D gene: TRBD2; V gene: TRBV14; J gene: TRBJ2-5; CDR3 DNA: TGTGCCAGCAGTCTCTCCGGGACTAAAGAGACCCAGTACTTC; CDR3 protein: CASSLSGTKETQYF
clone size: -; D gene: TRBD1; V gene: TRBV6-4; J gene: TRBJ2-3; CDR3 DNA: TGTGCCAGCAGCCCTACAGGGGCGAGCACAGATACGCAGTATTTT; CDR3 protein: CASSPTGASTDTQYF
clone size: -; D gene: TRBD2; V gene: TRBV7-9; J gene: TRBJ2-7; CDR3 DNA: TGTGCCAGCAGCCCGACAGACCGGCTAGCGGGAGCGGCCAAGGACGAGCAGTACTTC; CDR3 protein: CASSPTDRLAGAAKDEQYF